This TCR beta chain was sequenced for a study of cytomegalovirus exposure and HLA in healthy donors. Study results and caveats: In all likelihood, a cluster of highly shared sequence variants was a sequencing artifact. In an earlier analysis, in some 500 donors, most V segments appeared productive either ~87% or ~30% of the time. The study put 150 to 200 TCR beta chains on its list as cytomegalovirus-associated.

Note on this clone: Its antigen remains unknown. One end of the junction fails to match germline, which may point to a read error.

The CDR3 consists of 16 residues. The germline gives CDR1 SEHNR, CDR2 FQNEAQ (reference sequence). 13 Jbeta primers and 60 Vbeta primers were used for the PCR. Repertoires were generated with immunoSEQ multiplex PCR, while TCRdb's copy carries only in-frame clones and drops some. In the table there are under 200,000 clones, roughly 78% of which are singletons. The clonotype comes from a woman between 50 and 59 years old in good health and CMV-seropositive. The chain couples TRBV7-9 to TRBJ1-1, with TRBD1 as a possible D gene (6 bases). The sample taken for sequencing was PBMCs. CDR3 DNA sequence: TGTTCCAGCAGTCACACAGGGTATGCCCGGAACACTGAAGCTTTCTTT. This encodes CSSSHTGYARNTEAFF.